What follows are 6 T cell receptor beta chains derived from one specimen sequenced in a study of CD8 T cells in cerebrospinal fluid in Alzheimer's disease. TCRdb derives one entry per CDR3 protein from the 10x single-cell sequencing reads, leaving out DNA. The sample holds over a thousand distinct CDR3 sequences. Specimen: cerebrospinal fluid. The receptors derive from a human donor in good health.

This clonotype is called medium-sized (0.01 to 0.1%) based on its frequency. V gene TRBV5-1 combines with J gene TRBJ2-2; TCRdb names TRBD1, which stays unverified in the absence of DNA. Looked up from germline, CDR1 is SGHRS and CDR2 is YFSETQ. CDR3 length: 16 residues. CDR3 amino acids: CASSLVGTGRSGELFF. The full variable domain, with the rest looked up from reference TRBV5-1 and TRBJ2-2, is KAGVTQTPRYLIKTRGQQVTLSCSPISGHRSVSWYQQTPGQGLQFLFEYFSETQRNKGNFPGRFSGRQFSNSRSEMNVSTLELGDSALYLCASSLVGTGRSGELFFGEGSRLTVL.

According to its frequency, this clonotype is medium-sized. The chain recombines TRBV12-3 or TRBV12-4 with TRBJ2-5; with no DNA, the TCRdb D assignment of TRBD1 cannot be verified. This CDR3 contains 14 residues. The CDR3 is CASSWKGAVETQYF.

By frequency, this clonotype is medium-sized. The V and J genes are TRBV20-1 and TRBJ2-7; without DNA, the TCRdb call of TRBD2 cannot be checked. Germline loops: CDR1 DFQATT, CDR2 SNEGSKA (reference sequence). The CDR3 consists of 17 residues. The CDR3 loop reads CSASGEEASGRLYEQYF.

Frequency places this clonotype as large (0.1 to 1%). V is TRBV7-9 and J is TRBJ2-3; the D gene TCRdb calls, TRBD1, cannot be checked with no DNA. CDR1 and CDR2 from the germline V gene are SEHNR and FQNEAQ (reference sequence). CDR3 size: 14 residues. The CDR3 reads CASSPGQGADTQYF.

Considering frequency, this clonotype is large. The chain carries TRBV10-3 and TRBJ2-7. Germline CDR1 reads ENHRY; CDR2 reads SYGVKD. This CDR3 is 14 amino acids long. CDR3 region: CAISSYGQYYEQYF.

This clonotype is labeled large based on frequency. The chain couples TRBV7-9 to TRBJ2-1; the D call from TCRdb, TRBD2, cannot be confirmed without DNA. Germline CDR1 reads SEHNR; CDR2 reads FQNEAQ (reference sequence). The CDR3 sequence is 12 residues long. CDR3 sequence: CASGGRTYEQFF.